These 20 T cell receptor beta chains originate from one sample sequenced in a study of T cell changes during pregnancy in multiple sclerosis (dated by TCRdb to about 2019). The library was produced with the immunoSEQ multiplex PCR assay. TCRdb carries this immuneACCESS record with in-frame sequences only. Its versions omit some clonotypes, under half of them owing to an unresolved V gene in the studies checked, with the rest unexplained. The sample table lists tens of thousands of clones, about 89% of them with a count of one. Roughly 0.5% of the sample belongs to the ten largest clones. The sample in question was CD4+ T cells from peripheral blood mononuclear cells, obtained in the first trimester of pregnancy. These receptors all come from a female donor with multiple sclerosis, enrolled in a pregnancy study.

V and J are TRBV30 and TRBJ1-4, with a possible D match to TRBD1 (6 bases). Trimming cost V 0 bases and J 11 bases, with 10 bases left between them. Germline V gene data show CDR1 as GTSNPN and CDR2 as SVGIG (reference sequence). CDR3 size: 12 residues. CDR3 amino acids: CAWSVDRTKLFF. CDR3 sequence (DNA): TGTGCCTGGAGTGTTGACAGGACTAAACTGTTTTTT. Combining the CDR3 with reference TRBV30 and TRBJ1-4 gives the whole variable domain SQTIHQWPATLVQPVGSPLSLECTVEGTSNPNLYWYRQAAGRGLQLLFYSVGIGQISSEVPQNLSASRPQDRQFILSSKKLLLSDSGFYLCAWSVDRTKLFFGSGTQLSVL.

V and J are TRBV15 and TRBJ1-5, with a weak D call TRBD1 (6 bases). Germline CDR1 LNHNV, CDR2 YYDKDF (reference sequence). This CDR3 spans 20 amino acids. V was clipped by 6 bases and J by 0 bases, with 27 bases between them. In DNA, the CDR3 is TGTGCCACCAGGGACATAGGACAGATCCACCACCGTAATAGCAATCAGCCCCAGCATTTT. Translated, it gives CATRDIGQIHHRNSNQPQHF.

The chain has TRBV2 and TRBJ1-2; 7 bases are shared with TRBD1. CDR1 is SNHLY and CDR2 is FYNNEI in the germline V gene. Trimming at V came to 8 bases and at J to 3 bases, leaving 6 bases not matched to a gene. The CDR3 runs 13 residues. CDR3: CASFSGTDYGYTF. The CDR3 DNA is TGTGCCAGCTTCTCCGGGACAGACTATGGCTACACCTTC.

The rearrangement uses TRBV5-6 and TRBJ2-5, with 10 bases fitting TRBD1. The CDR3 has 16 amino acids. Germline assignment: CDR1 SGHDT and CDR2 YYEEEE. J was trimmed by 4 bases and V by 7 bases; bases with no gene match: 13. CDR3 DNA: TGTGCCAGCCGTTCTGCCGGGACAGGGGAGGGAGAGACCCAGTACTTC. Translation gives CASRSAGTGEGETQYF. Full variable domain (rest looked up from reference TRBV5-6 and TRBJ2-5): DAGVTQSPTHLIKTRGQQVTLRCSPKSGHDTVSWYQQALGQGPQFIFQYYEEEERQRGNFPDRFSGHQFPNYSSELNVNALLLGDSALYLCASRSAGTGEGETQYFGPGTRLLVL.

The chain recombines TRBV5-1 with TRBJ2-5, with D possibly being TRBD1 (5 bases). CDR3 length: 14 residues. V lost 3 bases, J lost 2 bases, and 11 bases lay in between. Per the germline V gene, CDR1 is SGHRS and CDR2 is YFSETQ. In DNA form, the CDR3 reads TGCGCCAGCAGCTCCCAGGGAAGTCAAGAGACCCAGTACTTC. Encoded protein: CASSSQGSQETQYF.

This clone has just one count. The chain couples TRBV29-1 to TRBJ2-2; D is possibly TRBD1 (6 bases). Per the germline V gene, CDR1 is SQVTM and CDR2 is ANQGSEA. Trimming took off 0 bases at V and 7 bases at J, with 9 bases between the two ends. This CDR3 is 13 amino acids long. The CDR3 spells CSVEDRGIGELFF. In DNA form, the CDR3 reads TGCAGCGTTGAAGATAGGGGGATCGGGGAGCTGTTTTTT.

This clone was counted once. This rearrangement joins TRBV7-8 to TRBJ1-1, with D maybe TRBD1 (5 bases). The V and J ends lost 0 bases and 7 bases respectively, with 15 bases between them. This CDR3 has 15 amino acids. Germline V gives CDR1 SGHVS, CDR2 FQNEAQ. The CDR3 nucleotides read TGTGCCAGCAGCTTAGCACTCCCGGACAACGGTGAAGCTTTCTTT. Its translation: CASSLALPDNGEAFF.

The CDR3 bases are TGTGCCAGCAGCCCCAGAGGTAGCGGGGGGGCCTACGAGCAGTACTTC. Residues: CASSPRGSGGAYEQYF. This chain joins TRBV9 and TRBJ2-7, with 11 bases matching TRBD2. There are 16 residues in the CDR3. The V segment lost 4 bases and the J segment 2 bases; nucleotides outside the gene matches: 8. The germline V gene encodes CDR1 SGDLS and CDR2 YYNGEE.

This chain joins TRBV5-1 and TRBJ2-3, with D perhaps TRBD2 (5 bases). The CDR3 sequence is 12 residues long. The V end lost 4 bases, the J end lost 8 bases, and 11 bases lay between the germline ends. Looked up from germline, CDR1 is SGHRS and CDR2 is YFSETQ. The CDR3 DNA follows: TGCGCCAGCAGCCTCCCGGGGAGTACGCAGTATTTT. This codes for CASSLPGSTQYF.

This chain uses TRBV28 with TRBJ2-1; a weak D match, TRBD1 (6 bases). The V gene lost 5 bases and the J gene lost 7 bases, with 21 bases spanning the gap. CDR1 and CDR2 (germline): MDHEN, SYDVKM. This CDR3 has 16 amino acids. This CDR3 reads CASSPPGHPLGNEQFF. CDR3 in DNA: TGTGCCAGCAGTCCCCCGGGACATCCTTTAGGGAATGAGCAGTTCTTC.

The chain combines TRBV19 with TRBJ2-1; TRBD1 is a possible D gene (5 bases). The germline V gene encodes CDR1 LNHDA and CDR2 SQIVND (reference sequence). Trimming pared 3 bases from V and 9 bases from J, leaving 15 bases between. The CDR3 contains 14 residues. The CDR3 bases are TGTGCCAGTAGTATGGGGCCGGTTCAAGGTGAGCAGTTCTTC. It encodes CASSMGPVQGEQFF.

The genes are TRBV7-9 and TRBJ2-5; TRBD2 matches at 8 bases. Germline values: CDR1 SEHNR, CDR2 FQNEAQ (reference sequence). There are 14 residues in the CDR3. V lost 5 bases, J lost 0 bases, and 2 bases stayed unmatched. The CDR3 coding sequence is TGTGCCAGCAGCCTACTAGCGGACCAAGAGACCCAGTACTTC. Protein product: CASSLLADQETQYF.

This chain joins TRBV4-2 and TRBJ2-1; 11 bases line up with TRBD2. The V gene end was trimmed by 0 bases and the J gene end by 1 base; junction bases not matched to a gene: 2. The CDR3 contains 17 residues. Per germline, CDR1 LGHNA and CDR2 YNFKEQ. CDR3 bases: TGTGCCAGCAGCCAAGAGACTAGCGGGGCATCCTACAATGAGCAGTTCTTC. Translating it yields CASSQETSGASYNEQFF.

V is TRBV18 and J is TRBJ1-6; D is possibly TRBD1 (5 bases). The CDR3 spans 15 residues. V was pared by 2 bases and J by 8 bases, with 13 bases between. The germline CDR1 and CDR2 sequences are KGHSH and LQKENI. The CDR3 loop is CASSPGTYLDSPLHF. As DNA, the CDR3 is TGTGCCAGCTCACCAGGGACTTACCTGGATTCACCCCTCCACTTT.

J is TRBJ2-2 and V is TRBV7-2; weak D call: TRBD1 (6 bases). The germline CDR1 and CDR2 sequences are SGHTA and FQGNSA. Trimming took off 2 bases at V and 3 bases at J, with 13 bases between the two ends. The CDR3 extends over 16 amino acids. The CDR3 reads CASSLRNRAHTGELFF. In DNA, the CDR3 is TGTGCCAGCAGCTTACGGAACAGGGCGCACACCGGGGAGCTGTTTTTT. The full variable domain, in which reference TRBV7-2 and TRBJ2-2 provide the parts outside the CDR3, is GAGVSQSPSNKVTEKGKDVELRCDPISGHTALYWYRQSLGQGLEFLIYFQGNSAPDKSGLPSDRFSAERTGGSVSTLTIQRTQQEDSAVYLCASSLRNRAHTGELFFGEGSRLTVL.

CDR3 bases: TGCAGCGTGGCAGGGGGCGTCACTGAAGCTTTCTTT. Its translation is CSVAGGVTEAFF. The chain is built from TRBV29-1 and TRBJ1-1, with TRBD1 matching over 8 bases. The V gene end was trimmed by 6 bases and the J gene end by 4 bases; junction bases not matched to a gene: 4. This CDR3 contains 12 residues. Germline V gene sequence: CDR1 SQVTM, CDR2 ANQGSEA.

The rearrangement uses TRBV2 and TRBJ2-1; no clear D. Germline V gene lookup returns CDR1 SNHLY and CDR2 FYNNEI. The ends were cut back, 7 bases at V and 7 bases at J, with 17 bases in the middle. This CDR3 spans 14 amino acids. CDR3 DNA: TGTGCCAGCACCCCTCAACGAGGAGCAAATGAGCAGTTCTTC. It encodes CASTPQRGANEQFF.

The rearrangement uses TRBV30 and TRBJ1-5; D ambiguous. Per germline, CDR1 GTSNPN and CDR2 SVGIG (reference sequence). Between the trimmed V and J ends, which lost 0 bases and 0 bases, there was a span of 6 bases. The CDR3 runs to 14 residues. The CDR3, as DNA: TGTGCCTGGAGTGTAACTCTTAGCAATCAGCCCCAGCATTTT. Residues: CAWSVTLSNQPQHF.

This chain links TRBV7-8 with TRBJ2-3, with a possible D match to TRBD2 (6 bases). Deletions cut 6 bases from V and 3 bases from J, with 22 bases between. The germline gives CDR1 SGHVS, CDR2 FQNEAQ. This CDR3 is built from 17 residues. CDR3 coding DNA: TGTGCCAGCAGGGGATGGGGGGTAAAGGAGGTGACAGATACGCAGTATTTT. Protein: CASRGWGVKEVTDTQYF.

The chain links TRBV19 to TRBJ1-5; D not resolved. The length of the CDR3 is 13 residues. V lost 4 bases and J 9 bases, leaving 13 bases between the germline ends. The germline CDR1 and CDR2 sequences are LNHDA and SQIVND (reference sequence). The CDR3 loop is CASSRSAPGPQHF. The CDR3 region has the DNA TGTGCCAGTAGTAGGTCAGCCCCAGGGCCCCAGCATTTT.